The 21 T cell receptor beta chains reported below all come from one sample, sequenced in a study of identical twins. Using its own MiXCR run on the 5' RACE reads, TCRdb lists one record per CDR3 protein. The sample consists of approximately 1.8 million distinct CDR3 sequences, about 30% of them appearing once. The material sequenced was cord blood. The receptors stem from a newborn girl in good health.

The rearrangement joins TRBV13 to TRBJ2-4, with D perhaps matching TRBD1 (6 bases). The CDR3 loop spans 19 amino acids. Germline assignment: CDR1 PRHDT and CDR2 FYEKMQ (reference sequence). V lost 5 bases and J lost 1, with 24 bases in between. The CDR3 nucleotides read TGTGCCAGCAGCCAACGGACAGCGAAGACCCCGAAGGCCAAAAACATTCAGTACTTC. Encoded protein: CASSQRTAKTPKAKNIQYF.

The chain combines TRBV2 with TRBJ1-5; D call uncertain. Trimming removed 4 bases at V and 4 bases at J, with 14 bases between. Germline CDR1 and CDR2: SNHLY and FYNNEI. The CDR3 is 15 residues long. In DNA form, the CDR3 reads TGTGCCAGCAGTGTGTGGGCAGTGGGGAATCAGCCCCAGCATTTT. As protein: CASSVWAVGNQPQHF.

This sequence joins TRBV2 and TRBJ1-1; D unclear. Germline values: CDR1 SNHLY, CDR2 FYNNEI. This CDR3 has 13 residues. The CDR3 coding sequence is TGTTTCCAGAAGTTTAATTCGGGCACTGAAGCTTTCTTT. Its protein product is CFQKFNSGTEAFF.

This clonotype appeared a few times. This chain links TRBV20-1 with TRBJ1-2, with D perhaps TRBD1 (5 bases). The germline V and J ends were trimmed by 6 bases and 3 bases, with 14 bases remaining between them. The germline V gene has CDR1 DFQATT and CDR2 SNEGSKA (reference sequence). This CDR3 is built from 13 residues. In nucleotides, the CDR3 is TGCAGTGCCCTACCGCAGGGCGACTATGGCTACACCTTC. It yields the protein CSALPQGDYGYTF.

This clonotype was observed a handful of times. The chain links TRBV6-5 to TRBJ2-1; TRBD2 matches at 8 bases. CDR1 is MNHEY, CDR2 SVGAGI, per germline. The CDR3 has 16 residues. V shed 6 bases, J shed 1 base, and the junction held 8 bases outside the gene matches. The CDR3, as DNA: TGTGCCAGCAGCTATACGGGCGGGGGGTCCTACAATGAGCAGTTCTTC. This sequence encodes CASSYTGGGSYNEQFF.

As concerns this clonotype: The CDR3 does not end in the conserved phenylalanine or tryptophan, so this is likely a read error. This chain's CDR3 is CASSGAGTSGDTFQETQYL. CDR3 bases: TGTGCCAGCAGTGGCGCCGGGACTAGCGGGGACACCTTCCAAGAGACCCAGTACTTG. The V call is TRBV25-1, the J call TRBJ2-5; 13 nucleotides align to TRBD2. Germline V lookup: CDR1 MGHDK, CDR2 SYGVNS. V trimming: 4 bases; J trimming: 1 base; junction bases outside the gene matches: 12. The CDR3 has 19 amino acids.

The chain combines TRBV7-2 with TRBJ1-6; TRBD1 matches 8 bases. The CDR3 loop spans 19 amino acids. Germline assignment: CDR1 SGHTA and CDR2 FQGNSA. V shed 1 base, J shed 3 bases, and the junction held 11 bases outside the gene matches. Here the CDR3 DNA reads TGTGCCAGCAGCTTAGGACCCCTCAGGGGGCGAAGCTATAATTCACCCCTCCACTTT. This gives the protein CASSLGPLRGRSYNSPLHF.

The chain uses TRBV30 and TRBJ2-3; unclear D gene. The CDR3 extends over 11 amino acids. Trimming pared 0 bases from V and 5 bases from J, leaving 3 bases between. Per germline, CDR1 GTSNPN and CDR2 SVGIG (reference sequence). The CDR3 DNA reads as TGTGCCTGGAGTGTACAAGATACGCAGTATTTT. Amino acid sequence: CAWSVQDTQYF.

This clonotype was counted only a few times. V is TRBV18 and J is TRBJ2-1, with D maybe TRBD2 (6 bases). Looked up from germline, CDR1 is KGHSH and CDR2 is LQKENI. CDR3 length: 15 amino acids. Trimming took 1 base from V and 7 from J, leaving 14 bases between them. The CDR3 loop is CASSPHKGRRNEQFF. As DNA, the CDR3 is TGTGCCAGCTCACCACATAAAGGGAGGAGGAATGAGCAGTTCTTC.

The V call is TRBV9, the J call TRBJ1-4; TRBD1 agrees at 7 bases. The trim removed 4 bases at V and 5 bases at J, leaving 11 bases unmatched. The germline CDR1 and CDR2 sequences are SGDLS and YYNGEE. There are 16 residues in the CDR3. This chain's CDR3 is CASSTSSGTANEKLFF. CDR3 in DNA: TGTGCCAGCAGCACCTCCTCCGGGACAGCAAATGAAAAACTGTTTTTT.

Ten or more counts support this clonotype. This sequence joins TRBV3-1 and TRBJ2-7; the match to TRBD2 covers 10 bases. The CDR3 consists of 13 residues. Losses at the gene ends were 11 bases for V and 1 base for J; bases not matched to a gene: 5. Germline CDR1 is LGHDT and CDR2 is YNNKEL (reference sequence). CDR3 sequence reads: CASELAGSYEQYF. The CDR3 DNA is TGTGCCTCTGAACTAGCGGGATCCTACGAGCAGTACTTC.

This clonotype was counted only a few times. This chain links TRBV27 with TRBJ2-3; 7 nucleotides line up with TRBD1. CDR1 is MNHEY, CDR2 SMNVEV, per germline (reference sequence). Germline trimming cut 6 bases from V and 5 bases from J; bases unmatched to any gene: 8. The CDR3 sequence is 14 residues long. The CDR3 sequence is CASRPAGGGDTQYF. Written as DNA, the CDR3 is TGTGCCAGCAGACCCGCAGGGGGTGGAGATACGCAGTATTTT.

CDR3: CASSLVGGQGETQYF. The CDR3 nucleotides read TGTGCCAGCAGCTTAGTTGGGGGGCAGGGTGAGACCCAGTACTTC. J is TRBJ2-5 and V is TRBV7-2; D may correspond to TRBD1 or TRBD2 (6 bases each). V gave up 1 base and J gave up 5 bases, with 14 bases separating them. Germline-derived CDR1 and CDR2 are SGHTA and FQGNSA. The CDR3 runs 15 residues.

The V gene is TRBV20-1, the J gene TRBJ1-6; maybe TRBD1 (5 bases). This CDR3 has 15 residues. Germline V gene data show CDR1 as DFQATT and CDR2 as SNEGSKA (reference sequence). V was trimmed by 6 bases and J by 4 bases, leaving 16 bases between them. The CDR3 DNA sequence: TGCAGTGCCGACCCGGGGCCAGGGTATAATTCACCCCTCCACTTT. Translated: CSADPGPGYNSPLHF.

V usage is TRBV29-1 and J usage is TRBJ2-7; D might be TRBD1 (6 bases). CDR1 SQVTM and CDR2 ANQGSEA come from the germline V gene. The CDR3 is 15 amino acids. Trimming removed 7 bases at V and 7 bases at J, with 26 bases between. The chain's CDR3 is CSGRTGSSSYNEQYF. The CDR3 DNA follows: TGCAGCGGCCGCACAGGGTCAAGCTCCTACAATGAGCAGTACTTC.

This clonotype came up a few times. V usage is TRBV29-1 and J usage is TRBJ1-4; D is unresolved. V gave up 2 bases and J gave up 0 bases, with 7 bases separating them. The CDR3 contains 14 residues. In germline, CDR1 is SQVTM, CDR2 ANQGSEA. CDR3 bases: TGCAGCGTTGAAAGGAGGGCAACTAATGAAAAACTGTTTTTT. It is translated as CSVERRATNEKLFF.

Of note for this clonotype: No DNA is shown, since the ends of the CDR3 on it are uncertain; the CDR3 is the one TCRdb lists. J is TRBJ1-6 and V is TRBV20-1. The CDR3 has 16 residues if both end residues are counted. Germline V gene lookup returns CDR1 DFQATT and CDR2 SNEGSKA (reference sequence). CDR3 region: CSARLRVGVGNSPPHF.

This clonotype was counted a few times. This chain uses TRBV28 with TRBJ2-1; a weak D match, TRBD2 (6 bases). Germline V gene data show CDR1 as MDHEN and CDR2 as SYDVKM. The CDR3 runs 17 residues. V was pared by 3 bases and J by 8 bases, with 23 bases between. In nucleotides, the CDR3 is TGTGCCAGCAGTTTCGCCCAACAACTAGCTGGAGGCTATGAGCAGTTCTTC. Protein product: CASSFAQQLAGGYEQFF.

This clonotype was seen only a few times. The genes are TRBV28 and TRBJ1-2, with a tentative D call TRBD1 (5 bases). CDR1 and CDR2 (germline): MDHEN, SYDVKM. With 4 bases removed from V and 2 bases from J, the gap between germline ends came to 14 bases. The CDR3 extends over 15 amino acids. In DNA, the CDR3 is TGTGCCAGCAGTTCGGCGGGGGTTAGGAACTATGGCTACACCTTC. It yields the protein CASSSAGVRNYGYTF.

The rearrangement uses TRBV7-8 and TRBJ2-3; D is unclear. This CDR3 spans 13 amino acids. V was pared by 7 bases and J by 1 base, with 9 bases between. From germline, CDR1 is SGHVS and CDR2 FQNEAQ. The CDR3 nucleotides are TGTGCCAGCAAGGTTTTGGGCACAGATACGCAGTATTTT. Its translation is CASKVLGTDTQYF.

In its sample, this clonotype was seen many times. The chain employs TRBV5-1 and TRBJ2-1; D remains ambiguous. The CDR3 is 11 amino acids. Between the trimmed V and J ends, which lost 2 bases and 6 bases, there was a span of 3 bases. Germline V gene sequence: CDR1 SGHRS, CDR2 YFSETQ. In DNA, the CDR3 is TGCGCCAGCAGCTTTGCCAATGAGCAGTTCTTC. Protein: CASSFANEQFF.